This T cell receptor (beta chain) was sequenced in a study of T cells in Graves' hyperthyroidism and ophthalmopathy. Trimming at V came to 6 bases and at J to 3 bases, leaving 8 bases not matched to a gene. The CDR3 covers 14 residues. Germline V gives CDR1 GTSNPN, CDR2 SVGIG (reference sequence). General study findings and limits: The blood repertoire included most of the expanded thyroid clonotypes above 0.001. Prediction of ophthalmopathy progression came a median around 6.5 months pre-onset.

As regards this clonotype: Its antigen is unknown.

The authors took PBMCs from 10 ml fresh peripheral blood. RNA transcripts were the template for amplifying TCR beta CDR3 regions. HTBI primers were employed in a first-round RT-PCR of the TCR CDR3. TCRdb recomputed calls from the multiplex PCR reads with MiXCR, one row per CDR3 protein. The top ten hold about 8.4% of the sample, which has roughly 740,000 distinct CDR3 sequences, over 15% seen once. The J gene is TRBJ2-3, the V gene TRBV30; 8 nucleotides align to TRBD2. The specimen was blood. The TCR originated in a man younger than 35 with Graves' hyperthyroidism. The CDR3: CACFKREGTDTQYF. As DNA, the CDR3 is TGTGCCTGTTTCAAACGGGAGGGTACAGATACGCAGTATTTT.